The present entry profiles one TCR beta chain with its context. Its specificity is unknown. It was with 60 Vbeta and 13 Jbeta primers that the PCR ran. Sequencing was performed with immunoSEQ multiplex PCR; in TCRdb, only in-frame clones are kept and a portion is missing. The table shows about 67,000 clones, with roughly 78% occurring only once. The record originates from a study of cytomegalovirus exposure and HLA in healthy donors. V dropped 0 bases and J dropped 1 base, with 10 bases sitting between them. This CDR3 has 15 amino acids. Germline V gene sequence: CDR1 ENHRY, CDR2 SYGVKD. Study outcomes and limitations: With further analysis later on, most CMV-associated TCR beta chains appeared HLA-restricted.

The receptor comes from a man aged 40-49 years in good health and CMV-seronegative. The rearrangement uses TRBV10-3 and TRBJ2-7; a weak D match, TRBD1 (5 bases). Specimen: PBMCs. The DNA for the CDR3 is TGTGCCATCAGTGAGTCAATGGGGCTTTCCTACGAGCAGTACTTC. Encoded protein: CAISESMGLSYEQYF.